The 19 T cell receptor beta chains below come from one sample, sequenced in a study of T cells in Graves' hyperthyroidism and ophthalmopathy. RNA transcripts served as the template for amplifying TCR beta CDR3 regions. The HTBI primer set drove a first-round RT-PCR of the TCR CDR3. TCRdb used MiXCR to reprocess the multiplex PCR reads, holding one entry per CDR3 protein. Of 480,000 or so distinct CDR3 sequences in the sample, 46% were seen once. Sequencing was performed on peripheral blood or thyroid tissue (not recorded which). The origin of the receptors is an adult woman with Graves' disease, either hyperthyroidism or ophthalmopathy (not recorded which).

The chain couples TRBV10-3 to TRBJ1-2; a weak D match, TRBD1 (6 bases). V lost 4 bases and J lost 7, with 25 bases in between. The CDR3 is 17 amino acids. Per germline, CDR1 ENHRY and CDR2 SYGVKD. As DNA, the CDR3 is TGTGCCATCAGTGCCGACCTTCCGGGACAAGGGGAAATTGGCTACACCTTC. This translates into CAISADLPGQGEIGYTF.

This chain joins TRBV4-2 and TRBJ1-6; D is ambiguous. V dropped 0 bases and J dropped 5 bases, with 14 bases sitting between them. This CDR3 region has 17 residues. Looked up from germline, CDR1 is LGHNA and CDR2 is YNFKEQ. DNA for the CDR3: TGTGCCAGCAGCCAAGATGTCACCGGAAGGAATAATTCACCCCTCCACTTT. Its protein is CASSQDVTGRNNSPLHF.

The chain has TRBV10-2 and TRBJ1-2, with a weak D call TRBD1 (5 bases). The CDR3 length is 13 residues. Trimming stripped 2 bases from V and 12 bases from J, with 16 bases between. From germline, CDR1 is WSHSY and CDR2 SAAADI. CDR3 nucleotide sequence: TGCGCCAGCAGTGAGGACAGCAGCTCTGGAAACACCTTC. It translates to CASSEDSSSGNTF.

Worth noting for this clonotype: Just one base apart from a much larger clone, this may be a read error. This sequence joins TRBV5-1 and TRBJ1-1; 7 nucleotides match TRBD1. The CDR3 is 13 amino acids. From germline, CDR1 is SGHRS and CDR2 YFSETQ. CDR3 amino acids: CANSTAQGAEAFF. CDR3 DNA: TGCGCCAACAGCACCGCCCAGGGGGCTGAAGCTTTCTTT. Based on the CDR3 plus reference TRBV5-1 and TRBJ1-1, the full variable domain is KAGVTQTPRYLIKTRGQQVTLSCSPISGHRSVSWYQQTPGQGLQFLFEYFSETQRNKGNFPGRFSGRQFSNSRSEMNVSTLELGDSALYLCANSTAQGAEAFFGQGTRLTVV.

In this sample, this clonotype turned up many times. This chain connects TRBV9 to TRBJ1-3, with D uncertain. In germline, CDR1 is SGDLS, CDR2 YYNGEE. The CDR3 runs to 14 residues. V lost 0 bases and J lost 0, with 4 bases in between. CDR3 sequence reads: CASSVGDSGNTIYF. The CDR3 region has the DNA TGTGCCAGCAGCGTAGGCGACTCTGGAAACACCATATATTTT.

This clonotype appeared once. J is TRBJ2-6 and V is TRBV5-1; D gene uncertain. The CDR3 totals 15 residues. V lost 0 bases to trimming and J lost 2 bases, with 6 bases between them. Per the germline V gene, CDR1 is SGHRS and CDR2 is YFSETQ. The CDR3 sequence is CASSLGNAGANVLTF. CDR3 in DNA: TGCGCCAGCAGCTTGGGCAACGCTGGGGCCAACGTCCTGACTTTC.

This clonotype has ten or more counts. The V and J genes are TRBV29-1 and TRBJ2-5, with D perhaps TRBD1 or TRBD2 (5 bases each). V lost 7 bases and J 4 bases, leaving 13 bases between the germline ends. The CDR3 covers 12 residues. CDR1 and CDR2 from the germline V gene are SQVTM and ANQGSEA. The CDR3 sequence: CSAGPGGETQYF. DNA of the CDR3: TGCAGCGCAGGCCCTGGGGGAGAGACCCAGTACTTC.

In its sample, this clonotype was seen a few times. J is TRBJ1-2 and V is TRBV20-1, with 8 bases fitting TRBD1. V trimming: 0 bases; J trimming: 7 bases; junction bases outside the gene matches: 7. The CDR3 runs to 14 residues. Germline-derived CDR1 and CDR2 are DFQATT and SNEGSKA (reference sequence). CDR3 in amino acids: CSARDGRGRVGYTF. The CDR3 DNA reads TGCAGTGCTAGAGATGGCAGGGGGCGGGTTGGCTACACCTTC.

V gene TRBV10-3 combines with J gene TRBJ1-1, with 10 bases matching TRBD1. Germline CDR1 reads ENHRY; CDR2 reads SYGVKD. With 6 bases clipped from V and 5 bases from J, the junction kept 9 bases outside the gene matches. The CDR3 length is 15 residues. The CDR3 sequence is CAIRPKGQGGTEAFF. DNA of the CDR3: TGTGCCATCAGACCTAAAGGACAGGGGGGAACTGAAGCTTTCTTT.

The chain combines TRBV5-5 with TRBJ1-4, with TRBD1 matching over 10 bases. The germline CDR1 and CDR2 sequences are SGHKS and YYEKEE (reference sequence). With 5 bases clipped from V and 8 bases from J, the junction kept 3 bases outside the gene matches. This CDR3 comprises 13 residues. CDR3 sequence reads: CASRGQGREKLFF. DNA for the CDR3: TGTGCCAGCAGGGGACAGGGGCGGGAAAAACTGTTTTTT.

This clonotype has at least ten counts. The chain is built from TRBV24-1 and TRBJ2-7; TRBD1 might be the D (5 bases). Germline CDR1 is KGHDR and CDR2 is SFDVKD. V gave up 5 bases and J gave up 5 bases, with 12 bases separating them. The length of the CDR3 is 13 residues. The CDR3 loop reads CATSGEGVDEQYF. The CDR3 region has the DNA TGTGCCACCAGTGGAGAAGGGGTCGACGAGCAGTACTTC.

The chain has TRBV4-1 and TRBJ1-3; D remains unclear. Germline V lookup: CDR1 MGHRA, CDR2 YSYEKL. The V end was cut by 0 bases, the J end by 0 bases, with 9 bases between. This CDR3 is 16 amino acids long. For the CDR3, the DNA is TGCGCCAGCAGCCAAGATCGGCTGTTCTCTGGAAACACCATATATTTT. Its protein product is CASSQDRLFSGNTIYF.

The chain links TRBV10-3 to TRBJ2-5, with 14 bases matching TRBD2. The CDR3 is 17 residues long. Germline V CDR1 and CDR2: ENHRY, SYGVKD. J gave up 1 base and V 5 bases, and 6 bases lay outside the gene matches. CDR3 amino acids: CAISPGTSGGVQETQYF. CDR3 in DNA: TGTGCCATCAGTCCAGGGACTAGCGGGGGAGTCCAAGAGACCCAGTACTTC.

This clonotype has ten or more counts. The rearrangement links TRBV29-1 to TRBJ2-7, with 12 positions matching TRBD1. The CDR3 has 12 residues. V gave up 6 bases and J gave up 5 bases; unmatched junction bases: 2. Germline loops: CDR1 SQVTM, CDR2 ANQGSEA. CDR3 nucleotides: TGCAGCGTGGGACAGGGGGCGAACGAGCAGTACTTC. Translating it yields CSVGQGANEQYF.

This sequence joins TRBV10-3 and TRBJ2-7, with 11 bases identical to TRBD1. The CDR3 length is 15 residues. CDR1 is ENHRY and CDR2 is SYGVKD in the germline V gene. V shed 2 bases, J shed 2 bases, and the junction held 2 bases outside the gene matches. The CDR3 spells CAISELDRGPYEQYF. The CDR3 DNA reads TGTGCCATCAGTGAGCTGGACAGGGGGCCCTACGAGCAGTACTTC.

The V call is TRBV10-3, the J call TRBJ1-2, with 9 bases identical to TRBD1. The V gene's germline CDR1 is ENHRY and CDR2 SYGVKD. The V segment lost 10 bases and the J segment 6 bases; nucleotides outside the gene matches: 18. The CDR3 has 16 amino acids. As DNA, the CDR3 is TGTGCCAGCAGCTACTCCCGGGACAGGGAATTTAATGGCTACACCTTC. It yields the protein CASSYSRDREFNGYTF.

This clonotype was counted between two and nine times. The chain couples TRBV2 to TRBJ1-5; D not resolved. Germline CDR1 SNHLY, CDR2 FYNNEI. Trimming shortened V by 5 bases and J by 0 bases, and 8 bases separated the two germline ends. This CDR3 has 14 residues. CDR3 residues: CASSFPGSNQPQHF. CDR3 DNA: TGTGCCAGCAGTTTCCCCGGTAGCAATCAGCCCCAGCATTTT.

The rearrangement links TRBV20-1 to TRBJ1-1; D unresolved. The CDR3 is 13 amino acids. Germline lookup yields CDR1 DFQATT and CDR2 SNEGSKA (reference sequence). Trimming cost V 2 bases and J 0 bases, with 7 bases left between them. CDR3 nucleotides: TGCAGTGCTAGAAGGACGGTGAACACTGAAGCTTTCTTT. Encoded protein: CSARRTVNTEAFF.

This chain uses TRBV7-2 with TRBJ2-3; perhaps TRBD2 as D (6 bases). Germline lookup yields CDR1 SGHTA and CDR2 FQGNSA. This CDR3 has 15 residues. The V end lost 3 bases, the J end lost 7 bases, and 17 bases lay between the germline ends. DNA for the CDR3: TGTGCCAGCAGCTTCTTTTCGACTAGGACAAATACGCAGTATTTT. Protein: CASSFFSTRTNTQYF.